This TCR beta chain is from a study of T cells in Graves' hyperthyroidism and ophthalmopathy (dated by TCRdb to between 2019 and 2020). Background on the whole study: Peripheral blood samples were taken at the time of initial diagnosis, prior to any treatment. To identify distinguishing TCR V-J signatures, a discovery cohort of around 98 patients was used, comprising 43 with Graves' ophthalmopathy and around 57 with stable Graves' hyperthyroidism. Prospective prediction of ophthalmopathy was tested in an independent validation cohort of approximately 19 hyperthyroidism patients and 15 to 17 patients who later progressed to ophthalmopathy. The 100 discovery patients were randomly split 7:3 into training and test sets. In more than 5 Graves' hyperthyroidism patients, the study also compared T-cell repertoires from thyroid tissue with T-cell repertoires from blood. Once sampling was done, hyperthyroidism patients were given methimazole at a starting dose of 30 mg daily, whereas ophthalmopathy patients were given high-dose intravenous methylprednisolone. TCR Vbeta CDR3 sequencing of approximately 140 peripheral blood samples (43 ophthalmopathy, about 74 hyperthyroidism and approximately 17 progressor patients) is reported in the paper.

Ophthalmopathy patients had moderately to severely active disease, with a Clinical Activity Score of 3 or more, a NOSPECS grade of 4 or more, and a disease duration of less than 3 months. Any patient with an uncontrolled infection, another autoimmune disease, pregnancy or lactation was excluded. Diagnoses were based on clinical symptoms, serum thyroxine and TRAb, thyroid ultrasound and orbital computed tomography. PBMCs were separated from roughly 10 ml of fresh peripheral blood using Ficoll-Paque density gradient centrifugation. Trizol reagent was used to extract total RNA, and RNA quality was then checked on an Agilent 2100 Bioanalyzer. From the cysteine up to the phenylalanine, the CDR3 has a length of 15 residues. The read is trimmed to its CDR3 DNA, 45 bases read in frame from base 1. CDR1 and CDR2 are read off the germline V gene as MNHNS and SASEGT. Trimming at the junction amounts to 6 bases on V and 9 bases on J, and the germline ends lie 18 bases apart.

What the research found in general, with its limitations: In cross-validation, a model built on a 13 V-J signature told ophthalmopathy apart from stable hyperthyroidism with just under 90% sensitivity and 81% to 82% specificity, and in testing the same model reached 80%/75%. In validation, the model predicted progression to ophthalmopathy with about 71% sensitivity and 72% to 85% specificity, a median of roughly seven months before onset. Sample size was not statistically predetermined, and blinding of investigators to group allocation was not performed. Blood samples also contained most of the expanded thyroid clonotypes (frequency above 0.001), which suggests that blood repertoires may reflect thyroid immune responses.

TCR beta CDR3 regions were amplified from RNA transcripts. The first round of RT-PCR for the TCR CDR3 was performed with the HTBI primer set and the Qiagen OneStep RT-PCR kit. The libraries were constructed in a second round of multiplex PCR and then size-selected and purified. The libraries were sequenced on an Illumina HiSeq2000 using paired-end 100 bp reads. On the authors' methods: Raw data were processed with SOAPnuke, discarding reads with adapters, uncalled bases, mean Phred below 15, or no exact constant-primer or identifier match. High-quality paired reads were merged using COPE v1.2.5, and each unique nucleotide sequence was defined as a clonotype. MiTCR v1.1 was used to align clonotypes to the IMGT TRBV, TRBD and TRBJ reference segments. The analysis included only V-J combinations with a frequency above 0.0001, which together covered 99.2% of the repertoires. The TCS score was defined as F50 (clonal expansion) divided by E x V (chaos), with BLOSUM62-based TCRdist calculated between CDR3 peptides within each V-J. Welch's t-statistics and random forest reduced several hundred V-J features to 13, which were used in a naive Bayes classifier (R e1071). Using fastp trimming at Q25 and MiXCR clonotype assembly, TCRdb reanalyzed the public sequencing data and kept in-frame beta chains. Entries are consolidated by CDR3 protein sequence, retaining the most common genes and DNA. For this entry, the V and J calls and clone size follow TCRdb and not the study's own pipeline. Recorded for this sample are some 500,000 distinct CDR3 sequences; roughly 24% of them occurred a single time. Of the sample, about 10% falls within the top ten clones.

This clonotype was seen at least ten times. Its antigen remains unidentified. No much larger clone exists at a distance of one base, and base qualities are not known. The receptor was derived from a woman under 40 with Graves' ophthalmopathy. Sequenced: blood. The V and J segments used are TRBV6-1 and TRBJ1-6; 5 matching bases give a weak D call of TRBD1. The CDR3 is CASSQLGALGSPLHF. The bases read TGTGCCAGCAGCCAACTAGGGGCCCTAGGTTCACCCCTCCACTTT.